This T cell receptor (beta chain) was sequenced for a study of CD8+CD57+ T cells in acquired aplastic anemia. For the study at large: Sorting CD4+ and CD8+ cells gave DNA averaging approximately 3 ug.

This clonotype was found many times. Its antigen is not known. Study-wide points: Controls and patients did not differ significantly in CD8+ Simpson's diversity.

The V gene lost 9 bases and the J gene lost 8 bases, with 19 bases spanning the gap. The germline V gene encodes CDR1 LNHDA and CDR2 SQIVND (reference sequence). This CDR3 region has 13 residues. It was patients with CD8+CD57+ cell expansion by flow cytometry who were chosen for sequencing. Patients had undergone no therapy by the time their blood was sampled. TCR beta VDJ and CDR3 profiles were obtained from a genomic DNA template. TCRdb called the reads again in MiXCR, with one record for every CDR3 protein. The sample holds hundreds of thousands of distinct CDR3 sequences, under 40% seen once. The chain joins TRBV19 to TRBJ1-2; D remains unclear. The clonotype comes from a human donor with aplastic anemia. Sequenced material: sorted CD4+, CD8+, or CD8+CD57+ T cells (not recorded which) from PBMCs. CDR3 in DNA: TGTGCCAGCTCTCCGGACGCTCCTCCGGGCTACACCTTC. Translation gives CASSPDAPPGYTF.